Here is one T cell receptor (beta chain) with its context. The antigen remains unidentified. TCRdb's copy holds only in-frame clones and misses some; the assay was immunoSEQ multiplex PCR. The sample consists of 78,000 or so clones, roughly 84% of them appearing once. The germline CDR1 and CDR2 sequences are SGHRS and YFSETQ. V was shortened by 0 bases and J by 5 bases, with 11 bases between the two germline ends. This CDR3 has 14 amino acids. This specimen belongs to a study of OX40 agonist ivuxolimab in advanced cancers. Study summary: Patients receiving dose escalation had hepatocellular carcinoma, melanoma, renal cell or head and neck cancer. Earlier treatment with anti-PD-1, anti-PD-L1 or anti-CTLA-4 was permitted, and 30% to 40% had received some. Study observations and caveats: The authors also found low normalized T-cell clonal expansion in some nonresponders. Antigen specificity was not determined for the expanded peripheral T cells.

This chain links TRBV5-1 with TRBJ1-1; no definite D call. This sample comprised CD4+ or CD8+ T cells sorted from blood, obtained in a trial of the OX40 agonist ivuxolimab. The TCR sequence derives from an adult with an advanced solid tumor such as melanoma, head and neck, liver or kidney cancer. The CDR3 loop is CASSLDGLRTEAFF. In nucleotides, the CDR3 is TGCGCCAGCAGCTTGGATGGCCTGCGGACTGAAGCTTTCTTT.